This T cell receptor (beta chain) was identified during a study of beta chain features in type 1 diabetes. A CD45RO/CCR7/CD25/CD127/CD95/CD27 panel sorted naive, central memory, regulatory and stem cell-like memory CD4+ cells. Overall study findings and caveats: Across all four CD4+ subsets, people with type 1 diabetes showed modestly shorter TCRB CDR3s.

This clone appeared a few times. Its antigen is still unknown. Since all of the isolated RNA was reverse transcribed, expressed TCRB transcripts were what got sequenced. The assay was immunoSEQ multiplex PCR, and TCRdb's table has in-frame clones only and misses some. The sample carries about 300,000 clones, about 13% recorded once. The CDR3 length is 17 residues. CDR1 and CDR2 from the germline V gene are GTSNPN and SVGIG (reference sequence). Trimming pared 5 bases from V and 0 bases from J, leaving 22 bases between. The sample was naive CD4+ T cells from blood. The sequence came from a woman under 30 with type 1 diabetes. V usage is TRBV30 and J usage is TRBJ1-1, with D uncertain. The CDR3 region has the DNA TGTGCCTGGGACCCCGCTCGCACCGACGGGGTGAACACTGAAGCTTTCTTT. It translates to CAWDPARTDGVNTEAFF. Looking up the rest from reference TRBV30 and TRBJ1-1 gives the full variable domain: SQTIHQWPATLVQPVGSPLSLECTVEGTSNPNLYWYRQAAGRGLQLLFYSVGIGQISSEVPQNLSASRPQDRQFILSSKKLLLSDSGFYLCAWDPARTDGVNTEAFFGQGTRLTVV.